The rows below give T cell receptor beta chains drawn from one sample of a study of neoadjuvant anti-PD-1 for oral cavity cancer. Produced via immunoSEQ multiplex PCR; TCRdb's table is partial and in-frame only. The sample yields 9,700 or so clones, about 67% seen once. Sequenced here: PBMCs, sampled after nivolumab (anti-PD-1) treatment. The receptors were gathered from a person between 40 and 85 years old with oral cavity squamous cell carcinoma. Each CDR3 is given with its conserved first and last residue. Each record gives: clone size, D gene, J gene, V gene, CDR3 DNA, CDR3 protein. A D gene is named only where the DNA matches it firmly. Clone size is not always given. Where it is, it says once, few, many or a class for expanded clones.

NA NA TRBJ1-2 TRBV6-6 TGTGCCAGCAGTTATGGGGACTATGGCTACACCTTC CASSYGDYGYTF
NA TRBD2 TRBJ2-1 TRBV27 TGTGCCAGGTACTTATTACTAGCGGGATTTCACAATGAGCAGTTCTTC CARYLLLAGFHNEQFF
few NA TRBJ1-4 TRBV27 TGTGCCAGCAGTTTATCTACCGGGAGAAAACCAACAAAACTGTTTTTT CASSLSTGRKPTKLFF
NA TRBD2 TRBJ2-3 TRBV5-6 TGTGCCAGCAGCTTGGCTGGGCGGGGGAGCACAGATACGCAGTATTTT CASSLAGRGSTDTQYF
NA NA TRBJ1-5 TRBV6-1 TGTGCCAGCAGTGAAGCGGGGGTTCCCAATCAGCCCCAGCATTTT CASSEAGVPNQPQHF
NA TRBD2 TRBJ2-7 TRBV14 TGTGCCAGCAGCCATAGGACCGGGACTAAGGGAGGAGAGCAGTACTTC CASSHRTGTKGGEQYF
NA TRBD1 TRBJ2-3 TRBV5-6 TGTGCCAGCAGCTTGTGGACAGGGGGTATTATAACAGATACGCAGTATTTT CASSLWTGGIITDTQYF
NA NA TRBJ1-6 TRBV19 TGTGCCAGTAGTATCCAGCACACTGCCGATCCCAGCCTTAATAATTCACCCCTCCACTTT CASSIQHTADPSLNNSPLHF
few TRBD1 TRBJ2-6 TRBV5-4 TGTGCCAGCAGCTATGGACAGGGAGTCTTTGGGGCCAACGTCCTGACTTTC CASSYGQGVFGANVLTF
NA NA TRBJ1-1 TRBV6-1 TGTGCCAGCAGTAGGGTTTGGGACACTGAAGCTTTCTTT CASSRVWDTEAFF
few NA TRBJ1-6 TRBV4-2 TGTGCCAGCAGCCAAGATAGGAGGGCCAATTCACCCCTCCACTTT CASSQDRRANSPLHF
once NA TRBJ1-5 TRBV2 TGTGCCAGCCGGGGAGCAGGACTCAGCAATCAGCCCCAGCATTTT CASRGAGLSNQPQHF
NA NA TRBJ1-4 TRBV6-5 TGTGCCAGCAGGCCCAGGGTGTTTTTT CASRPRVFF
few NA TRBJ1-1 TRBV5-1 TGCGCCAGCAGCCTATCAGGAACCATGGCTTTCTTT CASSLSGTMAFF